What follows is one TCR beta chain and its context. Its target is unknown. The CDR3 extends 3 residues past the end of the read, so its final part is completed from the germline J gene. The method was immunoSEQ multiplex PCR; TCRdb's version includes in-frame clones alone and lacks a portion of them. Here the sample table reports roughly 42,000 clones. The data originate from a study of T cells in women clearing cervical HPV infection. Study in general: For cases, blood was sampled a median 149 days after lesion detection, interquartile range about 80 to 220 days. HLA type could not be excluded as a confounder. General study points: Repertoire richness, not evenness, was significantly elevated in CIN3+ cases versus controls. Each sample's T-cell count was unknown, possibly confounding richness.

The CDR3 contains 13 residues. The ends lost 8 bases at V and 1 base at J; junction bases unmatched: 6. Germline lookup yields CDR1 DFQATT and CDR2 SNEGSKA (reference sequence). The rearrangement links TRBV20-1 to TRBJ2-3; 7 nucleotides match TRBD2. This clonotype originated in a woman between 18 and 70 years old with a cervical HPV16 infection that either progressed to CIN3+ or cleared (not recorded which). The sample comprised blood buffy coat. CDR3 residues: CSSKREGTDTQYF. Partial CDR3 DNA: TGCAGTTCGAAGCGGGAAGGCACAGATACG.